This TCR beta chain came from a study of blood T cell repertoires in COVID-19. Study as a whole: Samples taken during acute and convalescent COVID-19 were collected in the United States, Italy and Spain. From T cells, B-cell-depleted T cells, or PBMCs came the material, which was cDNA or gDNA.

Germline loops: CDR1 MNHEY, CDR2 SMNVEV (reference sequence). The CDR3 has 16 amino acids. V gave up 5 bases and J gave up 2 bases, with 13 bases separating them. As processed by the authors: Amplification from reference gene primers served as the basis for estimated nucleated cell counts. The assay was immunoSEQ multiplex PCR, and TCRdb's table has in-frame clones only and misses some. The V and J calls and the clone size are those of that table, but D and trimming were determined from the DNA. The repertoire consists of about 45,000 clones, with approximately 85% occurring once and the leading ten covering roughly a third.

This rearrangement joins TRBV27 to TRBJ1-6; D call uncertain. The TCR comes from an elderly woman with acute or convalescent COVID-19. Sequencing was carried out using peripheral blood. CDR3 amino acids: CASSRSWATYNSPLHF. The CDR3 bases are TGTGCCAGCAGTCGGTCGTGGGCGACCTATAATTCACCCCTCCACTTT.